The 29 T cell receptor beta chains reported below all come from one sample, sequenced in a study of blood T cell repertoires in COVID-19. The assay was immunoSEQ multiplex PCR, and TCRdb's table has in-frame clones only and misses some. The top ten clones hold approximately 5.5% of a sample with approximately 190,000 clones, more than 75% of them seen once. The sequencing sample was made of peripheral blood. These receptor sequences come from a man between 40 and 49 years old with active or convalescent COVID-19.

CDR3 in DNA: TGTGCCAGTAGTCTTGGGACAGGGGTCCACGAGCAGTACTTC. Amino acid sequence: CASSLGTGVHEQYF. The chain couples TRBV19 to TRBJ2-7; 10 nucleotides align to TRBD1. Losses at the gene ends were 5 bases for V and 5 bases for J; bases not matched to a gene: 6. The CDR3 is made up of 14 amino acids. Germline CDR1 is LNHDA and CDR2 is SQIVND (reference sequence).

This chain links TRBV9 with TRBJ1-2; possibly TRBD1 for D (6 bases). Trimming took 4 bases from V and 0 from J, leaving 16 bases between them. Per germline, CDR1 SGDLS and CDR2 YYNGEE. The CDR3 has 16 residues. CDR3 residues: CASSPRTEPTNYGYTF. CDR3 bases: TGTGCCAGCAGCCCTCGGACAGAACCCACTAACTATGGCTACACCTTC.

The genes are TRBV2 and TRBJ2-3, with D possibly matching TRBD2 (7 bases). V was trimmed by 7 bases and J by 5 bases, leaving 19 bases between them. The CDR3 is 15 amino acids. The germline gives CDR1 SNHLY, CDR2 FYNNEI. The CDR3 spells CASNRPEGGLDTQYF. The CDR3 DNA sequence: TGTGCCAGCAACCGACCCGAGGGGGGGTTAGATACGCAGTATTTT.

This sequence joins TRBV5-1 and TRBJ2-5, with D perhaps matching TRBD1 (6 bases). Germline V gives CDR1 SGHRS, CDR2 YFSETQ. The CDR3 contains 14 residues. V lost 2 bases and J 2 bases, leaving 10 bases between the germline ends. The CDR3 DNA reads as TGCGCCAGCAGCTTTGGACAGACGCAAGAGACCCAGTACTTC. Its protein is CASSFGQTQETQYF. Looking up the rest from reference TRBV5-1 and TRBJ2-5 gives the full variable domain: KAGVTQTPRYLIKTRGQQVTLSCSPISGHRSVSWYQQTPGQGLQFLFEYFSETQRNKGNFPGRFSGRQFSNSRSEMNVSTLELGDSALYLCASSFGQTQETQYFGPGTRLLVL.

This rearrangement joins TRBV28 to TRBJ1-5; D uncertain. This CDR3 has 14 amino acids. CDR1 and CDR2 from the germline V gene are MDHEN and SYDVKM. The V gene lost 5 bases and the J gene lost 7 bases, with 15 bases spanning the gap. The CDR3 sequence: CASSPQSVRQPQHF. The CDR3 DNA follows: TGTGCCAGCAGTCCCCAATCGGTCCGGCAGCCCCAGCATTTT.

The V gene is TRBV9, the J gene TRBJ1-4; D gene uncertain. Germline V gene lookup returns CDR1 SGDLS and CDR2 YYNGEE. Trimming took off 4 bases at V and 3 bases at J, with 13 bases between the two ends. This CDR3 has 15 residues. The CDR3 loop is CASSPQPGSNEKLFF. The CDR3 bases are TGTGCCAGCAGCCCCCAGCCGGGGTCTAATGAAAAACTGTTTTTT.

V gene TRBV27 combines with J gene TRBJ1-5, with TRBD1 matching over 7 bases. This CDR3 is built from 9 residues. The V gene's germline CDR1 is MNHEY and CDR2 SMNVEV (reference sequence). Trimming at V came to 9 bases and at J to 11 bases, leaving 1 base not matched to a gene. CDR3 in amino acids: CARQGSQHF. For the CDR3, the DNA is TGTGCCAGACAGGGGTCCCAGCATTTT.

This sequence joins TRBV6-1 and TRBJ2-5; 7 bases agree with TRBD2. V lost 2 bases to trimming and J lost 2 bases; unmatched junction nucleotides: 8. The CDR3 has 16 amino acids. Germline-derived CDR1 and CDR2 are MNHNS and SASEGT. The DNA for the CDR3 is TGTGCCAGCAGTGAAAGGGCGGGGGTAGTTCAAGAGACCCAGTACTTC. Protein product: CASSERAGVVQETQYF.

The genes are TRBV19 and TRBJ1-6, with unresolved D. V was trimmed by 0 bases and J by 3 bases, leaving 6 bases between them. The CDR3 loop spans 15 amino acids. Germline CDR1 reads LNHDA; CDR2 reads SQIVND (reference sequence). Here the CDR3 DNA reads TGTGCCAGTAGTATAGAGGCGGTCTATAATTCACCCCTCCACTTT. Translation: CASSIEAVYNSPLHF. The full variable domain, with the rest looked up from reference TRBV19 and TRBJ1-6, is DGGITQSPKYLFRKEGQNVTLSCEQNLNHDAMYWYRQDPGQGLRLIYYSQIVNDFQKGDIAEGYSVSREKKESFPLTVTSAQKNPTAFYLCASSIEAVYNSPLHFGNGTRLTVT.

The J gene is TRBJ1-6, the V gene TRBV6-5, with TRBD1 identical over 7 bases. This CDR3 is built from 14 residues. Germline CDR1 MNHEY, CDR2 SVGAGI. Trimming removed 6 bases from V and 3 bases from J; junction bases left unmatched: 2. The CDR3 loop reads CASRGQNYNSPLHF. DNA for the CDR3: TGTGCCAGCAGGGGACAGAACTATAATTCACCCCTCCACTTT.

This chain joins TRBV7-2 and TRBJ2-2; 9 bases match TRBD1. Per germline, CDR1 SGHTA and CDR2 FQGNSA. This CDR3 region has 18 residues. The V gene end was trimmed by 3 bases and the J gene end by 2 bases; junction bases not matched to a gene: 10. CDR3 amino acids: CASSFMTLQGANTGELFF. CDR3 DNA sequence: TGTGCCAGCAGCTTCATGACCTTACAGGGGGCTAACACCGGGGAGCTGTTTTTT.

This chain links TRBV5-4 with TRBJ2-1; D may be TRBD1 (6 bases). V lost 3 bases to trimming and J lost 3 bases, with 13 bases between them. The length of the CDR3 is 15 residues. Germline V gene data show CDR1 as SGHNT and CDR2 as YYREEE (reference sequence). Here the CDR3 reads CASSSRSDSYNEQFF. The CDR3 coding sequence is TGTGCCAGCAGCTCCCGGTCGGACAGCTACAATGAGCAGTTCTTC.

In its sample, this clone was seen once. The chain carries TRBV11-2 and TRBJ2-7, with 8 nucleotides matching TRBD2. The CDR3 consists of 14 residues. Germline V gives CDR1 SGHAT, CDR2 FQNNGV. After removal of 5 bases from V and 3 bases from J, the junction contained 6 bases not matched to a gene. CDR3 sequence: CASSILAGLYEQYF. The CDR3 region has the DNA TGTGCCAGCAGCATTCTAGCGGGCCTCTACGAGCAGTACTTC.

The rearrangement uses TRBV6-2 or TRBV6-3 and TRBJ1-2; the match to TRBD1 covers 9 bases. The J segment lost 0 bases and the V segment lost 0 bases, leaving 8 bases of the junction unmatched. From germline, CDR1 is MNHEY and CDR2 SVGEGT. The CDR3 totals 18 residues. The CDR3 is CASSYSGQGWATNYGYTF. CDR3 nucleotides: TGTGCCAGCAGTTACTCGGGACAGGGATGGGCCACTAACTATGGCTACACCTTC.

The V gene is TRBV6-5, the J gene TRBJ2-1, with 10 bases fitting TRBD1. This CDR3 region has 15 residues. Unmatched junction bases numbered 0, after V lost 2 bases and J lost 2 bases. Germline V CDR1 and CDR2: MNHEY, SVGAGI. The CDR3 loop reads CASSYGTGAYNEQFF. CDR3 sequence (DNA): TGTGCCAGCAGTTACGGGACAGGGGCCTACAATGAGCAGTTCTTC.

This chain links TRBV27 with TRBJ1-6, with D perhaps matching TRBD1 (6 bases). With 8 bases removed from V and 8 bases from J, the gap between germline ends came to 16 bases. Germline V lookup: CDR1 MNHEY, CDR2 SMNVEV (reference sequence). The CDR3 contains 14 residues. Written as DNA, the CDR3 is TGTGCCAGCGGGGGGGCAGGGATGTATTCACCCCTCCACTTT. Translated, it gives CASGGAGMYSPLHF.

The chain joins TRBV7-2 to TRBJ2-7; TRBD2 matches at 9 bases. The V gene end was trimmed by 1 base and the J gene end by 5 bases; junction bases not matched to a gene: 12. There are 17 residues in the CDR3. Germline CDR1 is SGHTA and CDR2 is FQGNSA. The CDR3 DNA is TGTGCCAGCAGCTTAGATATTAGCGGGAGATATAGCAACGAGCAGTACTTC. It codes for CASSLDISGRYSNEQYF.

The J gene is TRBJ1-3, the V gene TRBV29-1; D call uncertain. V was clipped by 5 bases and J by 0 bases, with 8 bases between them. The CDR3 consists of 13 residues. The germline V gene has CDR1 SQVTM and CDR2 ANQGSEA. For the CDR3, the DNA is TGCAGCGTTACAGCTAACTCTGGAAACACCATATATTTT. Translated, it gives CSVTANSGNTIYF.

CDR3 nucleotides: TGTGCCAGTAGTATCAGAGGAGGCGCTGAAGCTTTCTTT. Protein: CASSIRGGAEAFF. The rearrangement uses TRBV19 and TRBJ1-1, with D unclear. The V gene's germline CDR1 is LNHDA and CDR2 SQIVND (reference sequence). The ends were cut back, 3 bases at V and 6 bases at J, with 11 bases in the middle. This CDR3 has 13 residues.

This sequence joins TRBV9 and TRBJ1-5, with a tentative D call TRBD1 (5 bases). The germline V gene has CDR1 SGDLS and CDR2 YYNGEE. The length of the CDR3 is 15 residues. V lost 4 bases, J lost 1 base, and 12 bases lay in between. This chain's CDR3 is CASSPMGGSNQPQHF. The CDR3, as DNA: TGTGCCAGCAGCCCAATGGGGGGGAGCAATCAGCCCCAGCATTTT.

The genes are TRBV6-6 and TRBJ2-7; the match to TRBD1 covers 10 bases. Germline CDR1 and CDR2: MNHNY and SVGAGI (reference sequence). Trimming took 5 bases from V and 4 from J; bases not matched to a gene: 11. The CDR3 runs to 16 residues. The CDR3 DNA follows: TGTGCCAGCAGTCCACGGCCCGGGACAGGGGTTTACGAGCAGTACTTC. Amino acids: CASSPRPGTGVYEQYF.

The chain is built from TRBV2 and TRBJ1-3; D is uncertain. The CDR3 runs to 13 residues. V lost 5 bases to trimming and J lost 5 bases, with 10 bases between them. CDR1 SNHLY and CDR2 FYNNEI come from the germline V gene. CDR3 DNA: TGTGCCAGCAGTCCAGACTGGAGAAACACCATATATTTT. Its protein is CASSPDWRNTIYF.

This chain connects TRBV28 to TRBJ1-5; D gene uncertain. The CDR3 spans 14 residues. The ends were cut back, 2 bases at V and 1 base at J, with 6 bases in the middle. The germline gives CDR1 MDHEN, CDR2 SYDVKM. This chain's CDR3 is CASSLTESNQPQHF. The CDR3, as DNA: TGTGCCAGCAGTTTAACGGAGAGCAATCAGCCCCAGCATTTT. The full variable domain, in which reference TRBV28 and TRBJ1-5 provide the parts outside the CDR3, is DVKVTQSSRYLVKRTGEKVFLECVQDMDHENMFWYRQDPGLGLRLIYFSYDVKMKEKGDIPEGYSVSREKKERFSLILESASTNQTSMYLCASSLTESNQPQHFGDGTRLSIL.

This clone showed up just once. The chain recombines TRBV29-1 with TRBJ1-1, with D perhaps matching TRBD1 (6 bases). Trimming left V 5 bases short and J 0 bases short, with 16 bases between. Germline V gene lookup returns CDR1 SQVTM and CDR2 ANQGSEA. The CDR3 is made up of 15 amino acids. This CDR3 is CSVQGQVGMNTEAFF. For the CDR3, the DNA is TGCAGCGTTCAGGGGCAAGTCGGCATGAACACTGAAGCTTTCTTT.

This clone was seen only once. J is TRBJ2-2 and V is TRBV30; the match to TRBD2 covers 9 bases. This CDR3 has 13 residues. Germline V gives CDR1 GTSNPN, CDR2 SVGIG (reference sequence). V shed 7 bases, J shed 1 base, and the junction held 1 base outside the gene matches. The CDR3 loop is CAFSGRNTGELFF. The CDR3 DNA sequence: TGTGCCTTTAGCGGGAGGAACACCGGGGAGCTGTTTTTT.

V and J are TRBV6-1 and TRBJ2-1; 10 bases are shared with TRBD2. The V and J ends lost 3 bases and 6 bases, in that order; junction bases with no gene match: 8. The length of the CDR3 is 16 residues. From germline, CDR1 is MNHNS and CDR2 SASEGT. CDR3 protein: CASSDSGLARFNEQFF. The CDR3 DNA follows: TGTGCCAGCAGTGATTCGGGACTAGCGAGATTCAATGAGCAGTTCTTC.

V and J are TRBV30 and TRBJ1-3; no reliable D call. The germline gives CDR1 GTSNPN, CDR2 SVGIG (reference sequence). The ends were cut back, 2 bases at V and 8 bases at J, with 16 bases in the middle. CDR3 length equals 14 residues. Here the CDR3 DNA reads TGTGCCTGGAGTAGGTCAAGCGGTACGGACACCATATATTTT. This gives the protein CAWSRSSGTDTIYF. Variable domain in full (rest from reference TRBV30 and TRBJ1-3): SQTIHQWPATLVQPVGSPLSLECTVEGTSNPNLYWYRQAAGRGLQLLFYSVGIGQISSEVPQNLSASRPQDRQFILSSKKLLLSDSGFYLCAWSRSSGTDTIYFGEGSWLTVV.

V gene TRBV4-2 combines with J gene TRBJ2-7, with 11 bases fitting TRBD2. V gave up 2 bases and J gave up 2 bases; unmatched junction bases: 2. Per germline, CDR1 LGHNA and CDR2 YNFKEQ. CDR3 size: 15 residues. The CDR3 sequence: CASSQTLAGAYEQYF. Written as DNA, the CDR3 is TGTGCCAGCAGCCAAACACTAGCGGGGGCCTACGAGCAGTACTTC.

The CDR3 sequence: CSVAGPSGNTIYF. The CDR3 DNA follows: TGCAGCGTTGCAGGCCCCTCTGGAAACACCATATATTTT. This chain uses TRBV29-1 with TRBJ1-3; D unresolved. Trimming removed 4 bases at V and 0 bases at J, with 7 bases between. This CDR3 spans 13 amino acids. CDR1 and CDR2 from the germline V gene are SQVTM and ANQGSEA.